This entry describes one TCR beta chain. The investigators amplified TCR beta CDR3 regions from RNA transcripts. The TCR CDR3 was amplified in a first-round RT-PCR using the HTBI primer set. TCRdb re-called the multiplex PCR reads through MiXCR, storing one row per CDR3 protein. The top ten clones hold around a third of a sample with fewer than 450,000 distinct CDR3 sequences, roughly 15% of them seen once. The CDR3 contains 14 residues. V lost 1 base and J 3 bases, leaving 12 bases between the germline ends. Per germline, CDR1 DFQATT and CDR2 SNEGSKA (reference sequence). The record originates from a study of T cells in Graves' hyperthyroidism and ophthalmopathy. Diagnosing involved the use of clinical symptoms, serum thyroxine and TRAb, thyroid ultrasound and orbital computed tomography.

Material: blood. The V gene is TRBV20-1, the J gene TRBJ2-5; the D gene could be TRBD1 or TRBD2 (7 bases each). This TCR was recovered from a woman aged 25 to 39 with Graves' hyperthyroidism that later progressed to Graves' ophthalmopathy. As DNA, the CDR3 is TGCAGTGCTAGAGGACAGGGAGGGGAAGAGACCCAGTACTTC. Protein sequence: CSARGQGGEETQYF.